This is a list of T cell receptor beta chains from one sample in a study of blood T cell repertoires in COVID-19. Method: immunoSEQ multiplex PCR; TCRdb's copy keeps in-frame clones and lacks some. This sample carries about 220,000 clones, around 91% of them seen once, and the ten largest clones take over 3%. Material for sequencing was PBMCs or T cells enriched from blood (not recorded which). These receptor sequences come from a woman aged 18-29 years in a cohort exposed to, infected with or recovered from COVID-19 (not recorded which). CDR3s include the opening cysteine and the closing phenylalanine or tryptophan. A D gene is named only where the DNA matches it firmly. Clone size is given for some rows only: seen once, a few or many times, or a class if the clone is expanded.

d_call	v_call	clone_size	j_call	cdr3_aa	cdr3_nt
TRBD1	TRBV7-9	.	TRBJ1-4	CASSGGGRGNEKLFF	TGTGCCAGCAGTGGAGGGGGCCGGGGTAATGAAAAACTGTTTTTT
TRBD2	TRBV6-5	.	TRBJ2-5	CASSDPGLAQETQYF	TGTGCCAGCAGCGATCCGGGACTAGCCCAAGAGACCCAGTACTTC
TRBD2	TRBV28	.	TRBJ2-3	CASSFHSSLAGGPTDTQYF	TGTGCCAGCAGTTTCCACAGCTCTCTAGCGGGGGGGCCCACAGATACGCAGTATTTT
.	TRBV12-3/TRBV12-4	.	TRBJ2-7	CASSPAVYEQYF	TGTGCCAGCAGCCCCGCGGTCTACGAGCAGTACTTC
TRBD1	TRBV7-9	.	TRBJ2-1	CASSPGDRVGNEQFF	TGTGCCAGCAGCCCGGGGGACAGGGTAGGGAATGAGCAGTTCTTC
TRBD2	TRBV11-2	once	TRBJ2-3	CASSDSGGADTQYF	TGTGCCAGCAGTGATAGCGGGGGAGCAGATACGCAGTATTTT
.	TRBV29-1	.	TRBJ2-6	CSAVGQGSTSGANVLTF	TGCAGCGCCGTGGGGCAGGGTTCTACCTCTGGGGCCAACGTCCTGACTTTC
.	TRBV7-9	.	TRBJ1-4	CASSLGPGGEKLFF	TGTGCCAGCAGCCTGGGACCCGGAGGGGAAAAACTGTTTTTT
TRBD1	TRBV5-5	.	TRBJ1-4	CASKSQGASEKLFF	TGTGCCAGCAAATCTCAGGGGGCAAGTGAAAAACTGTTTTTT
TRBD1	TRBV19	.	TRBJ1-2	CASSIGEGRGLGGYTF	TGTGCCAGTAGTATAGGGGAGGGCAGGGGGCTTGGCGGCTACACCTTC
TRBD1	TRBV11-1	.	TRBJ1-2	CASSQDRGHGYTF	TGTGCCAGCAGCCAGGACAGGGGCCATGGCTACACCTTC
TRBD2	TRBV6-5	.	TRBJ2-7	CASSRTSVEQYF	TGTGCCAGCAGTCGGACTAGCGTCGAGCAGTACTTC
TRBD1	TRBV2	.	TRBJ1-1	CASKGQGAWAFF	TGTGCCAGCAAGGGGCAGGGGGCATGGGCTTTCTTT
.	TRBV6-2/TRBV6-3	.	TRBJ2-1	CASSFGVEGSEQFF	TGTGCCAGCAGTTTTGGGGTGGAGGGGAGTGAGCAGTTCTTC
TRBD2	TRBV29-1	.	TRBJ2-3	CSVEASSWAGGSGVADTQYF	TGCAGCGTTGAAGCGAGTAGCTGGGCCGGGGGTAGCGGGGTTGCAGATACGCAGTATTTT
TRBD2	TRBV9	.	TRBJ2-3	CASRASGKSTDTQYF	TGTGCCAGCAGGGCTAGCGGGAAGAGCACAGATACGCAGTATTTT
TRBD2	TRBV7-8	.	TRBJ2-2	CASSLERERDTGELFF	TGTGCCAGCAGCCTCGAGCGGGAACGAGACACCGGGGAGCTGTTTTTT
TRBD1	TRBV6-8	.	TRBJ2-5	CASSYLGRQGRETQYF	TGTGCCAGCAGTTACTTAGGCCGACAGGGCAGGGAGACCCAGTACTTC
.	TRBV19	.	TRBJ2-2	CASSSPRGGTGELFF	TGTGCCAGTAGTTCCCCCCGCGGCGGGACCGGGGAGCTGTTTTTT
.	TRBV4-2	.	TRBJ1-1	CASSQSVPRNTEAFF	TGTGCCAGCAGCCAGTCGGTCCCGAGGAACACTGAAGCTTTCTTT
.	TRBV25-1	.	TRBJ1-1	CASSDHTGRVEAFF	TGTGCCAGCAGTGACCATACAGGGCGGGTGGAGGCTTTCTTT
.	TRBV5-1	.	TRBJ1-6	CASSEPNSPLHF	TGCGCCAGCAGCGAGCCAAATTCACCCCTCCACTTT
.	TRBV3-1/TRBV3-2	.	TRBJ1-3	CASSQDRAGSGNTIYF	TGTGCCAGCAGCCAAGATCGGGCGGGGTCTGGAAACACCATATATTTT
.	TRBV2	.	TRBJ2-7	CASSGVFWAYEQYF	TGTGCCAGCAGTGGGGTTTTCTGGGCTTACGAGCAGTACTTC
TRBD1	TRBV4-1	.	TRBJ1-2	CASSHWSEGAGGYTF	TGCGCCAGCAGCCATTGGAGTGAGGGGGCTGGTGGCTACACCTTC
.	TRBV11-3	.	TRBJ2-3	CASSFQREDTQYF	TGTGCCAGCAGCTTTCAGAGGGAGGATACGCAGTATTTT
.	TRBV5-5	.	TRBJ2-7	CASSDRRNRVDEQYF	TGTGCCAGCAGCGACCGCCGCAACAGGGTTGACGAGCAGTACTTC
TRBD1	TRBV11-2	.	TRBJ1-2	CASSPGTGGDNSYGYTF	TGTGCCAGCAGCCCGGGGACAGGGGGCGATAATAGCTATGGCTACACCTTC
.	TRBV5-1	.	TRBJ2-6	CASSSFPSVSGANVLTF	TGCGCCAGCAGCTCGTTTCCCTCAGTCTCTGGGGCCAACGTCCTGACTTTC
.	TRBV10-3	.	TRBJ2-5	CATESGISVETQYF	TGTGCCACCGAGTCAGGGATAAGTGTGGAGACCCAGTACTTC
.	TRBV6-5	.	TRBJ1-5	CASSYETRGNQPQHF	TGTGCCAGCAGTTACGAGACCCGGGGCAATCAGCCCCAGCATTTT
.	TRBV18	.	TRBJ2-3	CASSPMAGSADTQYF	TGTGCCAGCTCACCAATGGCGGGATCGGCAGATACGCAGTATTTT
TRBD2	TRBV19	.	TRBJ2-1	CASSLSGLAGGDNEQFF	TGTGCCAGTAGTCTCTCGGGACTAGCGGGGGGAGACAATGAGCAGTTCTTC
TRBD1	TRBV5-4	once	TRBJ1-1	CASSRGTGNVILAEAFF	TGTGCCAGCAGCCGCGGGACAGGGAATGTAATCCTAGCTGAAGCTTTCTTT
.	TRBV19	.	TRBJ1-1	CASSIPVFAEAFF	TGTGCCAGTAGTATCCCGGTGTTCGCTGAAGCTTTCTTT
.	TRBV7-2	once	TRBJ1-5	CASSLGARRGNQPQHF	TGTGCCAGCAGCTTAGGTGCCAGGAGGGGCAATCAGCCCCAGCATTTT
.	TRBV7-9	.	TRBJ1-3	CASWRGNTIYF	TGTGCCAGCTGGAGGGGAAACACCATATATTTT
.	TRBV11-2	.	TRBJ2-3	CASSLDHNTDTQYF	TGTGCCAGCAGCTTAGATCACAACACAGATACGCAGTATTTT
.	TRBV24-1	.	TRBJ2-3	CATSVGGPTDTQYF	TGTGCCACCAGTGTTGGAGGTCCCACAGATACGCAGTATTTT
.	TRBV7-3	.	TRBJ2-1	CASSPTRDTYNEQFF	TGTGCCAGCAGCCCGACCCGGGACACTTACAATGAGCAGTTCTTC
TRBD2	TRBV5-1	.	TRBJ2-5	CASSLEWASGALGTQYF	TGCGCCAGCAGCTTGGAATGGGCTAGCGGGGCACTGGGGACCCAGTACTTC
.	TRBV28	.	TRBJ1-2	CASSLLSAVANYGYTF	TGTGCCAGCAGTTTATTGTCGGCGGTAGCTAACTATGGCTACACCTTC
.	TRBV11-2	.	TRBJ2-1	CASSLSQGNEQFF	TGTGCCAGCAGCTTATCTCAGGGGAATGAGCAGTTCTTC
TRBD1	TRBV11-3	.	TRBJ1-4	CASSTGQGLYEKLFF	TGTGCCAGCAGCACTGGACAGGGATTGTACGAAAAACTGTTTTTT
.	TRBV5-6	.	TRBJ2-5	CASSLVAGGQETQYF	TGTGCCAGCAGCTTGGTTGCGGGTGGACAAGAGACCCAGTACTTC